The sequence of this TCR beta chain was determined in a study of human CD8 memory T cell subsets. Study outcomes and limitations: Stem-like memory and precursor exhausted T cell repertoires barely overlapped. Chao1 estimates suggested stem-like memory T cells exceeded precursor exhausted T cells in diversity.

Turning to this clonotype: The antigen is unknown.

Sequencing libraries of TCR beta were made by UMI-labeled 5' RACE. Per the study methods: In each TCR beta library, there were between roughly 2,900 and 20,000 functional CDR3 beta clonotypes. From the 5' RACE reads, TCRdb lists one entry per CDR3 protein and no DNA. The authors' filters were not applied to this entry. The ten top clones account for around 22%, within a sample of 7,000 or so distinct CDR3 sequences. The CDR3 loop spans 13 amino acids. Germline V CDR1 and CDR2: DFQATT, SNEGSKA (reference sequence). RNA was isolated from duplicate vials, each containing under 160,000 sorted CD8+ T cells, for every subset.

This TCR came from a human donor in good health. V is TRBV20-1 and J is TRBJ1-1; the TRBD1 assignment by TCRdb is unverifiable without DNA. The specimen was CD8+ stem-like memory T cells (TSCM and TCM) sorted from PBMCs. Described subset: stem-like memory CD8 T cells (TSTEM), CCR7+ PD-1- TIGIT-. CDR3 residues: CSPQGASNTEAFF.